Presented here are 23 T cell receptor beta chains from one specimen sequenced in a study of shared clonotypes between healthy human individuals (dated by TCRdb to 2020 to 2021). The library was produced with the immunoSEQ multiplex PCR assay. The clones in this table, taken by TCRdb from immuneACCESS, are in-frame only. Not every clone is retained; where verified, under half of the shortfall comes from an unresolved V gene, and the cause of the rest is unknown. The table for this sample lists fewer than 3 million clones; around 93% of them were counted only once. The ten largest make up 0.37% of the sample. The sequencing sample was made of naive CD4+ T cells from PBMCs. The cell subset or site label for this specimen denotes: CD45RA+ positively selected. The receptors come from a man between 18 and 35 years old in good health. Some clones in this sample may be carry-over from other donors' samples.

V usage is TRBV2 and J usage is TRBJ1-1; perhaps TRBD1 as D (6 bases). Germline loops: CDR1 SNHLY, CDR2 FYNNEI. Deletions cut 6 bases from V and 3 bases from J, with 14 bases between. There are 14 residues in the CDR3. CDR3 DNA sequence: TGTGCCAGCAGGACCTTAGGGGGTGACACTGAAGCTTTCTTT. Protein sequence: CASRTLGGDTEAFF.

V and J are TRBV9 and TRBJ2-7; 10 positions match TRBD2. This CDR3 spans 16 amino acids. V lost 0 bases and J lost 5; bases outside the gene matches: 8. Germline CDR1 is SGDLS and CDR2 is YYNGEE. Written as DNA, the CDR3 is TGTGCCAGCAGCGTAGGGGCTAGCGGGAGAGGAGACGAGCAGTACTTC. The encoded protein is CASSVGASGRGDEQYF.

CDR3 in amino acids: CASSFAGLTSTDTQYF. CDR3 bases: TGTGCCAGCAGCTTCGCCGGGTTAACATCCACAGATACGCAGTATTTT. V and J are TRBV13 and TRBJ2-3, with no clear D. Germline V lookup: CDR1 PRHDT, CDR2 FYEKMQ (reference sequence). The V end lost 3 bases, the J end lost 2 bases, and 15 bases lay between the germline ends. CDR3 length: 16 amino acids.

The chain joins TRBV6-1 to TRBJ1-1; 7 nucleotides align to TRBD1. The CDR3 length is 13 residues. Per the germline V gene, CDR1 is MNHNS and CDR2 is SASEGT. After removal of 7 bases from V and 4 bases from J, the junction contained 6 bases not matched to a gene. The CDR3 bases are TGTGCCAGCACTTTGAACAGGGGCACTGAAGCTTTCTTT. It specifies CASTLNRGTEAFF.

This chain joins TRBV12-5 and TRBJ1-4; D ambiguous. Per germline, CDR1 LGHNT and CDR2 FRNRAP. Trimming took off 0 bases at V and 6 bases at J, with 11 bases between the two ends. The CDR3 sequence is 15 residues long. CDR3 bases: TGTGCTAGTGGTTTGGTAAGCGGGAGGGATGAAAAACTGTTTTTT. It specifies CASGLVSGRDEKLFF.

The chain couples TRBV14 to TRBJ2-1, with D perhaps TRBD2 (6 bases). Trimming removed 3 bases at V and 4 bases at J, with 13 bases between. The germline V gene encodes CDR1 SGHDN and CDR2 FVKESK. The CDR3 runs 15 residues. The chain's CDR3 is CASSHLSGIYNEQFF. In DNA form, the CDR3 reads TGTGCCAGCAGCCATCTTAGCGGAATTTACAATGAGCAGTTCTTC. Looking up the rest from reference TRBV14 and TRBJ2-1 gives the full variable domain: EAGVTQFPSHSVIEKGQTVTLRCDPISGHDNLYWYRRVMGKEIKFLLHFVKESKQDESGMPNNRFLAERTGGTYSTLKVQPAELEDSGVYFCASSHLSGIYNEQFFGPGTRLTVL.

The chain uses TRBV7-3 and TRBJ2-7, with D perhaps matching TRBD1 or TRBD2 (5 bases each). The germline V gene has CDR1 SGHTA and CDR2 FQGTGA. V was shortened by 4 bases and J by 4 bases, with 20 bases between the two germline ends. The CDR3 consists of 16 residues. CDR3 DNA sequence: TGTGCCAGCAGCTCATTTGGGGGTGGCCGCCTGTACGAGCAGTACTTC. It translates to CASSSFGGGRLYEQYF.

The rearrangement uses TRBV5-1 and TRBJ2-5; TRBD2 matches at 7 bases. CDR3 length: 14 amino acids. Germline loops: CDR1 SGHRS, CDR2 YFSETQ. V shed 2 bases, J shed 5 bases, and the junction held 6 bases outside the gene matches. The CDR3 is CASSFGDGGETQYF. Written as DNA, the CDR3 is TGCGCCAGCAGCTTTGGCGACGGGGGGGAGACCCAGTACTTC.

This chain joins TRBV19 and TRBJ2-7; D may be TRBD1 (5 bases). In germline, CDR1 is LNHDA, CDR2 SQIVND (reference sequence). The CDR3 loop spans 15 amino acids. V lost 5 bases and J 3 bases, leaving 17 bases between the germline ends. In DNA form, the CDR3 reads TGTGCCAGTAGTTCGCCCCGACAGTCTCTCTACGAGCAGTACTTC. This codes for CASSSPRQSLYEQYF.

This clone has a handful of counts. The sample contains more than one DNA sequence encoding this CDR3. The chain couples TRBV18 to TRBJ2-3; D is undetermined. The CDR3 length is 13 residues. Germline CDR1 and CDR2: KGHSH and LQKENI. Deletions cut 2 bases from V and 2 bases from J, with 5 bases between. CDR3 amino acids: CASSPGVTDTQYF. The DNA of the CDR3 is TGTGCCAGCTCACCAGGGGTCACAGATACGCAGTATTTT.

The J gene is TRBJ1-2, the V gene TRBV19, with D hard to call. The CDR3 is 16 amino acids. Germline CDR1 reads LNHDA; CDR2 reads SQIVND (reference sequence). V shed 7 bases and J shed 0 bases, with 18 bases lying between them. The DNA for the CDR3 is TGTGCCAGTACTAAGTCAGGCTTACCTGCTAACTATGGCTACACCTTC. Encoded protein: CASTKSGLPANYGYTF. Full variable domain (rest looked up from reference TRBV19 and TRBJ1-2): DGGITQSPKYLFRKEGQNVTLSCEQNLNHDAMYWYRQDPGQGLRLIYYSQIVNDFQKGDIAEGYSVSREKKESFPLTVTSAQKNPTAFYLCASTKSGLPANYGYTFGSGTRLTVV.

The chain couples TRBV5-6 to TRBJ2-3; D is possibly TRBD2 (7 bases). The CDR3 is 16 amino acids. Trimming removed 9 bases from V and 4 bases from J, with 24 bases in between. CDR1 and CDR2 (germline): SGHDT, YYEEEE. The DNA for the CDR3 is TGTGCCACCAATCTACGTAAAGGGGGGGGTGCAGATACGCAGTATTTT. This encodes CATNLRKGGGADTQYF.

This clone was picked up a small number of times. CDR3 residues: CASSESSRAEAFF. In nucleotides, the CDR3 is TGCGCCAGCAGTGAGTCGTCGAGGGCTGAAGCTTTCTTT. The chain links TRBV10-1 to TRBJ1-1; D not certain. The germline gives CDR1 WNHNN, CDR2 SYGVQD (reference sequence). Trimming took off 0 bases at V and 6 bases at J, with 8 bases between the two ends. The CDR3 has 13 residues.

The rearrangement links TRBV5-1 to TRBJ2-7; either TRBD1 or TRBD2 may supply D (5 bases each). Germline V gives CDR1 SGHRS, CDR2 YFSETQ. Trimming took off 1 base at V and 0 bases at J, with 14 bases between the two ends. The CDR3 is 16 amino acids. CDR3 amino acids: CASSLTGTPVSYEQYF. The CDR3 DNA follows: TGCGCCAGCAGCTTGACCGGGACGCCGGTCTCCTACGAGCAGTACTTC.

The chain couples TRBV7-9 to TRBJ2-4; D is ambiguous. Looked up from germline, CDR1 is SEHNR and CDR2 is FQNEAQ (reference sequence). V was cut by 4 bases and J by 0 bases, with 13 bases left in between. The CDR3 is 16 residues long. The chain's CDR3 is CASSSSTLLAKNIQYF. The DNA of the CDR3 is TGTGCCAGCAGCTCGAGTACACTCCTAGCCAAAAACATTCAGTACTTC. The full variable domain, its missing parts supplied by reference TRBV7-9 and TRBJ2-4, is DTGVSQNPRHKITKRGQNVTFRCDPISEHNRLYWYRQTLGQGPEFLTYFQNEAQLEKSRLLSDRFSAERPKGSFSTLEIQRTEQGDSAMYLCASSSSTLLAKNIQYFGAGTRLSVL.

The chain's CDR3 is CATTESWGTEAFF. CDR3 DNA sequence: TGTGCCACAACCGAGTCGTGGGGCACTGAAGCTTTCTTT. The chain carries TRBV19 and TRBJ1-1; D gene unclear. This CDR3 comprises 13 residues. Germline CDR1 and CDR2: LNHDA and SQIVND (reference sequence). The V end was cut by 10 bases, the J end by 4 bases, with 16 bases between.

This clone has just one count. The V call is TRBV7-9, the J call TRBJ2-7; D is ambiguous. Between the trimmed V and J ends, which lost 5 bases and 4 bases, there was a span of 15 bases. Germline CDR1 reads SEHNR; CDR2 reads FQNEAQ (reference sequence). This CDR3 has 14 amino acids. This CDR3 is CASSITASGYEQYF. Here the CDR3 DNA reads TGTGCCAGCAGCATCACAGCCTCGGGTTACGAGCAGTACTTC.

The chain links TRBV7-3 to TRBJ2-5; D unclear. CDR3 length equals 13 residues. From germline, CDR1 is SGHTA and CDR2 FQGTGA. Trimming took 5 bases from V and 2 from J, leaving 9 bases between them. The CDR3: CASSQDPQETQYF. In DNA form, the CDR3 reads TGTGCCAGCAGCCAGGACCCGCAAGAGACCCAGTACTTC.

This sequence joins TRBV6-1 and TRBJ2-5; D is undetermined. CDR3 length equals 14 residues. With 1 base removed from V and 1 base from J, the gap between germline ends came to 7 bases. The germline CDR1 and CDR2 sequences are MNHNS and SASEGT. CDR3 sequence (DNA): TGTGCCAGCAGTGAAGTCTACAGCCAAGAGACCCAGTACTTC. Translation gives CASSEVYSQETQYF.

As DNA, the CDR3 is TGTGCCAGCAGCGCTACAGGGTCATGGGATCAGCCCCAGCATTTT. This translates into CASSATGSWDQPQHF. The chain is built from TRBV7-9 and TRBJ1-5, with a tentative D call TRBD1 (6 bases). Germline V lookup: CDR1 SEHNR, CDR2 FQNEAQ (reference sequence). The germline V and J ends were trimmed by 5 bases and 5 bases, with 16 bases remaining between them. The CDR3 has 15 residues. The full variable domain, rest sourced from reference TRBV7-9 and TRBJ1-5, is DTGVSQNPRHKITKRGQNVTFRCDPISEHNRLYWYRQTLGQGPEFLTYFQNEAQLEKSRLLSDRFSAERPKGSFSTLEIQRTEQGDSAMYLCASSATGSWDQPQHFGDGTRLSIL.

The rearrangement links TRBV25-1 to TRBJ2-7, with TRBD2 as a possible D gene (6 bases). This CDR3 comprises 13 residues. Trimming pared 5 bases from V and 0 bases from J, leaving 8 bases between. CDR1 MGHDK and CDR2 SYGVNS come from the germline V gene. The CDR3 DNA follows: TGTGCCAGCAGTCGGGGGATCTCCTACGAGCAGTACTTC. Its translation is CASSRGISYEQYF.

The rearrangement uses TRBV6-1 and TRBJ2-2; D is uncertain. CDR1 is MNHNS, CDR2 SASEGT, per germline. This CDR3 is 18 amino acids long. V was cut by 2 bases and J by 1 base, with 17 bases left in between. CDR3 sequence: CASSETPGRYLNTGELFF. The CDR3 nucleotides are TGTGCCAGCAGTGAAACCCCTGGCAGATACCTGAACACCGGGGAGCTGTTTTTT.

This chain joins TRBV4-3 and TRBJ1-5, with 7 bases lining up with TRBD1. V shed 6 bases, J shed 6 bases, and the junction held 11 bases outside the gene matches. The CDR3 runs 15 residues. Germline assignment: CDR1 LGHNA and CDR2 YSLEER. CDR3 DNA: TGCGCCAGCAGTCTCAACGCGGGACAGTTTCAGCCCCAGCATTTT. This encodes CASSLNAGQFQPQHF.